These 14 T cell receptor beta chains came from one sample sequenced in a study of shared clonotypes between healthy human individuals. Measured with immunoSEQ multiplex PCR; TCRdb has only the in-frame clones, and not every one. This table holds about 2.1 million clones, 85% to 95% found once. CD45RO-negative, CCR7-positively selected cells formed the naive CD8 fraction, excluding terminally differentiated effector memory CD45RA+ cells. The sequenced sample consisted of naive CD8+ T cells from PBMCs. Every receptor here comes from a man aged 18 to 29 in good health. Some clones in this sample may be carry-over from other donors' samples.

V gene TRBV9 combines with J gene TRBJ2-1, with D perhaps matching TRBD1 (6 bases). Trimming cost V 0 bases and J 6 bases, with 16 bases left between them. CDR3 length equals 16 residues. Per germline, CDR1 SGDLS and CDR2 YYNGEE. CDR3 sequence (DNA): TGTGCCAGCAGCGTAGGAGGGGGAGTCAGTGGCAATGAGCAGTTCTTC. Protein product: CASSVGGGVSGNEQFF.

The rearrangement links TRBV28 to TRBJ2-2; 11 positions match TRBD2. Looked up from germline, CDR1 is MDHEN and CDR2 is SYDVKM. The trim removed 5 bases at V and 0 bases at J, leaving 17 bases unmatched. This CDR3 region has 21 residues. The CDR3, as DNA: TGTGCCAGCAGTCTCCCTGGACTAGCGGGCTGGAGTGACACGAACACCGGGGAGCTGTTTTTT. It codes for CASSLPGLAGWSDTNTGELFF.

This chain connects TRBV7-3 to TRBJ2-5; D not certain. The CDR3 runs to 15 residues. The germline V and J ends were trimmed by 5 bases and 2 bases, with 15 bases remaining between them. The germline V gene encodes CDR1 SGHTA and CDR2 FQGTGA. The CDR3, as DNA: TGTGCCAGCAGCGCAGTAGGGCAACTTCAAGAGACCCAGTACTTC. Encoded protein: CASSAVGQLQETQYF.

As DNA, the CDR3 is TGTGCCAGCAGTTTAGACGGCAGGTCCCAGGCCTACGAGCAGTACTTC. This encodes CASSLDGRSQAYEQYF. The chain couples TRBV27 to TRBJ2-7; D is uncertain. Germline CDR1 and CDR2: MNHEY and SMNVEV (reference sequence). The CDR3 extends over 16 amino acids. V was clipped by 2 bases and J by 2 bases, with 16 bases between them.

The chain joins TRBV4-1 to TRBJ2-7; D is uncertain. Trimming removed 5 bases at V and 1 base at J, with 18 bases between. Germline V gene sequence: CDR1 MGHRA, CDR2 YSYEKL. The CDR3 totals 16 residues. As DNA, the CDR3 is TGCGCCAGCAGCTTACTGTCGGCAGGACCTTCCTACGAGCAGTACTTC. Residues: CASSLLSAGPSYEQYF.

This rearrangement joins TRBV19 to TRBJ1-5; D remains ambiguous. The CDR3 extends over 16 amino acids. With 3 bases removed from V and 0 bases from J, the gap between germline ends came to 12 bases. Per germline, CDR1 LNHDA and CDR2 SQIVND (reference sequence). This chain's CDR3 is CASSMWQTYSNQPQHF. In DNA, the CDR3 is TGTGCCAGTAGTATGTGGCAGACTTATAGCAATCAGCCCCAGCATTTT.

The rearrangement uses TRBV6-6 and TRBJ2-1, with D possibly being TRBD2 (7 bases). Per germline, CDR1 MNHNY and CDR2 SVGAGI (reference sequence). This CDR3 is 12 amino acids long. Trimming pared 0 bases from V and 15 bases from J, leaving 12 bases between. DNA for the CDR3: TGTGCCAGCAGTTACTCCGAGGGGGAGGGGTTCTTC. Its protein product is CASSYSEGEGFF.

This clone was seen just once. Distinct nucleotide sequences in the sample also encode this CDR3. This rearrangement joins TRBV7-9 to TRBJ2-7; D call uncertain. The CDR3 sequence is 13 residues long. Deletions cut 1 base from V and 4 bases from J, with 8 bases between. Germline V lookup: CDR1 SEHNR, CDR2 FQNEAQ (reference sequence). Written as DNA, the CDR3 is TGTGCCAGCAGCTTAGGAGGAACATACGAGCAGTACTTC. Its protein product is CASSLGGTYEQYF.

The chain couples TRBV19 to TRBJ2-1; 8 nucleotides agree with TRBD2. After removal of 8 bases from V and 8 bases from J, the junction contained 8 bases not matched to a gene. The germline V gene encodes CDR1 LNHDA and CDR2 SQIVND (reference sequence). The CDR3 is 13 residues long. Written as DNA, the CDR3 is TGTGCCAGTTCTCAGCGGGAGAGTGATGAGCAGTTCTTC. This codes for CASSQRESDEQFF.

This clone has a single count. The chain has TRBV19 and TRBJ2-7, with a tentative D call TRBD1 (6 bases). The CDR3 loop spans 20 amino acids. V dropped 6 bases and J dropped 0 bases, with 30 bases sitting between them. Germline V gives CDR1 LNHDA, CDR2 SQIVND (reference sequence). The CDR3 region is CASSPFTPTTGDLSSYEQYF. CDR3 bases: TGTGCCAGTAGCCCTTTTACCCCCACGACAGGAGACTTAAGCTCCTACGAGCAGTACTTC.

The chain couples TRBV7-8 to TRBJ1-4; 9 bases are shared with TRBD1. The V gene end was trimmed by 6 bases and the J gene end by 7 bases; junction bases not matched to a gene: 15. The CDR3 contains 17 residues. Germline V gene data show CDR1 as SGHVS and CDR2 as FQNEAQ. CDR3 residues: CASRGTGHPRVGEKLFF. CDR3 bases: TGTGCCAGCAGGGGGACAGGGCACCCGAGGGTGGGTGAAAAACTGTTTTTT.

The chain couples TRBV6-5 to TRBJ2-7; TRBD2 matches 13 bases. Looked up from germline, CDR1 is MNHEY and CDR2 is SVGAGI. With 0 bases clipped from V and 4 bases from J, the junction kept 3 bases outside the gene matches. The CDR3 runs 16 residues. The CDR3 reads CASSYSSLAGGYEQYF. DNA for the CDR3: TGTGCCAGCAGTTACTCGTCACTAGCGGGAGGGTACGAGCAGTACTTC.

The CDR3: CATSRDAGVSDTQYF. CDR3 bases: TGTGCCACCAGCAGAGATGCGGGAGTGTCAGATACGCAGTATTTT. The V call is TRBV15, the J call TRBJ2-3, with TRBD2 matching over 7 bases. Germline-derived CDR1 and CDR2 are LNHNV and YYDKDF (reference sequence). With V trimmed by 0 bases and J by 4 bases, 4 bases remained unmatched. The CDR3 covers 15 residues.

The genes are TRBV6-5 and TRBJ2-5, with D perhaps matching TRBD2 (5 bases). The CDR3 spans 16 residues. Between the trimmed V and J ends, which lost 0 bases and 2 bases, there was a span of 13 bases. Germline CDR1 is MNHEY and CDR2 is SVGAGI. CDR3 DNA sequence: TGTGCCAGCAGTTACTCTGTCGGGGATCTACAAGAGACCCAGTACTTC. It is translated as CASSYSVGDLQETQYF.